This T cell receptor beta chain was identified in a study of T cells after yellow fever vaccination. TCRdb ran MiXCR on the 5' RACE reads and lists one entry per CDR3 protein. The table has hundreds of thousands of distinct CDR3 sequences, roughly a sixth seen once; the top ten hold 15% to 20%. The junction had 8 bases not matched to a gene; V was cut back by 3 bases and J by 5 bases. The CDR3 spans 16 residues. Germline loops: CDR1 SGHDT, CDR2 YYEEEE. This clonotype was seen only a few times. This chain joins TRBV5-6 and TRBJ2-3; TRBD2 agrees at 11 bases. This specimen was PBMCs, taken before the yellow fever booster vaccination. This receptor was taken from a man between 18 and 35 years old who received the YFV17D yellow fever vaccine. The CDR3 is CASSSLLAGERDTQYF. The CDR3 DNA reads TGTGCCAGCAGCTCGTTACTAGCGGGGGAACGAGATACGCAGTATTTT.